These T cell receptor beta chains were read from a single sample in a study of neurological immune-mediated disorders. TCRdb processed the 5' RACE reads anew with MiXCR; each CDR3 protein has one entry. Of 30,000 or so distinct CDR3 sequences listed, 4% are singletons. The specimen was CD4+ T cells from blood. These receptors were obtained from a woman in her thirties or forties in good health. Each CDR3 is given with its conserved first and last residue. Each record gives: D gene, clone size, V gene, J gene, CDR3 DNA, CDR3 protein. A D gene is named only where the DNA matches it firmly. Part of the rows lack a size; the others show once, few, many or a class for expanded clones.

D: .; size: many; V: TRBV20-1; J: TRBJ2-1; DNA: TGCAGTGCCCTACTTGGAAATGAGCAGTTCTTC; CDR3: CSALLGNEQFF
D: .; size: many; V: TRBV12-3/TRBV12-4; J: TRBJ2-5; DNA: TGTGCCAGCAGTCTTCGAGAGACCCAGTACTTC; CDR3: CASSLRETQYF
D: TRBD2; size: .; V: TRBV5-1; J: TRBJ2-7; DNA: TGCGCCAGCAGCTTAACGACTAGCAACTACGAGCAGTACTTC; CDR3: CASSLTTSNYEQYF
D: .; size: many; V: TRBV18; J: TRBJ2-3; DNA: TGTGCCAGCTCACCACAGCAGAATACGCAGTATTTT; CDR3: CASSPQQNTQYF
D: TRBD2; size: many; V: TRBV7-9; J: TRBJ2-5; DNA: TGTGCCAGCAGCCCCCGGGGTAGCGGGGGCCAAGAGACCCAGTACTTC; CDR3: CASSPRGSGGQETQYF
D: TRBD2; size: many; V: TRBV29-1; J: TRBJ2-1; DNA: TGCAGCGCCCCAACGCGGGGGAAAAGCTCCTACAATGAGCAGTTCTTC; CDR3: CSAPTRGKSSYNEQFF
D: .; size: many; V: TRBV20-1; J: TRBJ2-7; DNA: TGCAGTGCTAGACGTCAGGCCATCTACGAGCAGTACTTC; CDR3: CSARRQAIYEQYF
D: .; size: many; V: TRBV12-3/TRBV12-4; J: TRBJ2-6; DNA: TGTGCCAGCAGTTTTTACCGGCTCTCTGGGGCCAACGTCCTGACTTTC; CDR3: CASSFYRLSGANVLTF
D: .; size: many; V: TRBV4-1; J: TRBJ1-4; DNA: TGCGCCAGCAGCCAAGACCAGGGAGGTGGTGAAAAACTGTTTTTT; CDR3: CASSQDQGGGEKLFF
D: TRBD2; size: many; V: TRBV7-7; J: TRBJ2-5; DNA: TGTGCCAGCAGCCCCGGACTAGCGGGAGGGTTAGAGACCCAGTACTTC; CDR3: CASSPGLAGGLETQYF
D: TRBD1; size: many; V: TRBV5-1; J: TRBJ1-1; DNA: TGCGCCAGCAGCTTGAGGACAGGCGGGAACACTGAAGCTTTCTTT; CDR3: CASSLRTGGNTEAFF
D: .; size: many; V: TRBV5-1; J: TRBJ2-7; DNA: TGCGCCAGCAGCTTACTGTTTTCCTCCTACGAGCAGTACTTC; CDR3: CASSLLFSSYEQYF
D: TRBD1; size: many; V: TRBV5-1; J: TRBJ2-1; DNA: TGCGCCAGCAGCCGGACAGGGGCCAACGACAATGAGCAGTTCTTC; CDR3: CASSRTGANDNEQFF
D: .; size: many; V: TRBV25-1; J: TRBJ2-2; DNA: TGTGCCAGCAGTGTGTTAGCCGGGGAGCTGTTTTTT; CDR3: CASSVLAGELFF
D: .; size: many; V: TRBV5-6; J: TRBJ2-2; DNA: TGTGCCAGCAGCCTTGGGGGGAACGCGAACACCGGGGAGCTGTTTTTT; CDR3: CASSLGGNANTGELFF
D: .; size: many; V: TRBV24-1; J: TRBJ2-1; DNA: TGTGCCACCAGTGATTTAAAGGTGAATGAGCAGTTCTTC; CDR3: CATSDLKVNEQFF
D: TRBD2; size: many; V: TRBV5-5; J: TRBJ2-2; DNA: TGTGCCAGCAGCTTAGGTCTAGCGGACACCGGGGAGCTGTTTTTT; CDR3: CASSLGLADTGELFF
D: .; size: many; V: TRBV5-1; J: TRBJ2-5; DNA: TGCGCCAGCAGCTTGGCCCCGGCAGGGATCCAAGAGACCCAGTACTTC; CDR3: CASSLAPAGIQETQYF
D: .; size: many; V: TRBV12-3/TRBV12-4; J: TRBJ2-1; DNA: TGTGCCAGCAGTTCCGGCGGACTCCGCGAGCAGTTCTTC; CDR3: CASSSGGLREQFF
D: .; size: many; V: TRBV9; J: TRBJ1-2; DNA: TGTGCCAGCAGCGTAGACCCTAAGGCTTCTGGCTACACCTTC; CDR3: CASSVDPKASGYTF
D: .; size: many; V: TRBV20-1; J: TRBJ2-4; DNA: TGCAGTGCTAGCTCAGTACTGAAAAACATTCAGTACTTC; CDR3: CSASSVLKNIQYF
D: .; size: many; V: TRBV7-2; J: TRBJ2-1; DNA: TGTGCCAGCAGCCTACAGGGGGGGCTGTTAGAGCAGTTCTTC; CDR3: CASSLQGGLLEQFF
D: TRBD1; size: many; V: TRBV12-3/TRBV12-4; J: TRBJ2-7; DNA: TGTGCCAGCAGTTTAGGAATTTGGAGTACAGGGGGAAACGAGCAGTACTTC; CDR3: CASSLGIWSTGGNEQYF
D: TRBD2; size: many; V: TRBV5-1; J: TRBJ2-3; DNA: TGCGCCAGCAAGCCGGCTAGCGGGGGAAAGGGGACAGATACGCAGTATTTT; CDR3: CASKPASGGKGTDTQYF
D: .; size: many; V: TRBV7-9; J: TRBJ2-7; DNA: TGTGCCAGCAGCCCGATACAGGGTTCCGAGCAGTACTTC; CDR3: CASSPIQGSEQYF
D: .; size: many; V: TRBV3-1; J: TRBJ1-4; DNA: TGTGCCAGCAGCCCCGGGACCAATGAAAAACTGTTTTTT; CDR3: CASSPGTNEKLFF
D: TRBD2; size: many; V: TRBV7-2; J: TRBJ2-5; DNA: TGTGCCAGCAGCTCCGGGGGGGTGGGAGCGGGGGGTTTGCGGACCCAGTACTTC; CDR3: CASSSGGVGAGGLRTQYF
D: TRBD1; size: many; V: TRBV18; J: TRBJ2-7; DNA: TGTGCCAGCTCACCAACGGACAGGCTCTACGAGCAGTACTTC; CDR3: CASSPTDRLYEQYF
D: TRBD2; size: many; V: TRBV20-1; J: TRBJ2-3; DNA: TGCAGTGCAGGCGGGGCTAGCGGGGGGGCCTCAGATACGCAGTATTTT; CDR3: CSAGGASGGASDTQYF
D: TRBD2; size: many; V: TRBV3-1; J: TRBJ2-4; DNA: TGTGCCAGCAGCCTCACCGGGGCTAGCGGACTGCGGGATGTAGCCAAAAACATTCAGTACTTC; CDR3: CASSLTGASGLRDVAKNIQYF
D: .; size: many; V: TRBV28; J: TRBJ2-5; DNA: TGTGCCAGCAGTCAATACTGGGGACGCGAGGGGGGGACCCAGTACTTC; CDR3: CASSQYWGREGGTQYF
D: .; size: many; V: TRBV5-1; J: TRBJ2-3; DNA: TGCGCCAGCAGCTCCTCGTCGTACCCCAATTTACAGTATTTT; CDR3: CASSSSSYPNLQYF
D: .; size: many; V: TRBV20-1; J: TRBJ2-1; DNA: TGCAGTGCTAGAAGGCTGGGGCGGGCCCCCAATGAGCAGTTCTTC; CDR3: CSARRLGRAPNEQFF
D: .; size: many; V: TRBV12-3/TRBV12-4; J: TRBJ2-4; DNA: TGTGCCAGCAGTTTTGGGTCGCTAGCCAAAAACATTCAGTACTTC; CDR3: CASSFGSLAKNIQYF
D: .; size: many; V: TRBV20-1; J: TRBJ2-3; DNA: TGCAGTGCTAGGATGGCTACGCAGTATTTT; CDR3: CSARMATQYF
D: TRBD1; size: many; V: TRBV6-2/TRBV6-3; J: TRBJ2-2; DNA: TGTGCCAGCACGGACAGGCTCACCGGGGAGCTGTTTTTT; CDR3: CASTDRLTGELFF
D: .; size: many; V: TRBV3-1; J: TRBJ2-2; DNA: TGTGCCAGCAGCGGGAGACGGGGATCGAACACCGGGGAGCTGTTTTTT; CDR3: CASSGRRGSNTGELFF
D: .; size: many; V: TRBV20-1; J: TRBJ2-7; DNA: TGCAGTGCCCAGAGGGGGGGTCCTTACTCCTACGAGCAGTACTTC; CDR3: CSAQRGGPYSYEQYF
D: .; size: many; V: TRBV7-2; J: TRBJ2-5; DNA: TGTGCCTCGACTCCAAGGAGAAGCCAAGAGACCCAGTACTTC; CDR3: CASTPRRSQETQYF
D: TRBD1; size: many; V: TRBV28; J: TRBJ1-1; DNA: TGTGCCAGCAGGGATGGGACAGGGGCCACGAACACTGAAGCTTTCTTT; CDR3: CASRDGTGATNTEAFF
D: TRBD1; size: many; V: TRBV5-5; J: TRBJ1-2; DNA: TGTGCCAGCAGTTCCCCGACAGGGGTCTATGGCTACACCTTC; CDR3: CASSSPTGVYGYTF
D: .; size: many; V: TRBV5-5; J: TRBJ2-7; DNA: TGTGCCAGCAGCTACGTGGCAGGGGGGACCTACGAGCAGTACTTC; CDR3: CASSYVAGGTYEQYF
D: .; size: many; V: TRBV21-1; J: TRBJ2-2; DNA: TGTGCCAGCACCAGGGGACTCATCACCGGGGAGCTGTTTTTT; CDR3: CASTRGLITGELFF
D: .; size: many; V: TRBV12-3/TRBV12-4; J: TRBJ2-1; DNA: TGTGCCAGCAGCCGCACTAGGAGCTCCTACAATGAGCAGTTCTTC; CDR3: CASSRTRSSYNEQFF
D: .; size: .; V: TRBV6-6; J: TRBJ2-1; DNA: TGTGCCAGCGGGACTTTCGAGCAGTTCTTC; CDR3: CASGTFEQFF
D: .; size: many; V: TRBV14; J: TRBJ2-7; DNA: TGTGCCAGCAGCCCCAGAAAACAATCCGAGCAGTACTTC; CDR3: CASSPRKQSEQYF
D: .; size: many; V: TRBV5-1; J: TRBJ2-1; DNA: TGCGCCAGCAGCTTGCAGGGAGTCAATGAGCAGTTCTTC; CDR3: CASSLQGVNEQFF